The next 5 T cell receptor beta chains were all read from a single sample in a study of T cells after yellow fever vaccination. From the 5' RACE reads, TCRdb called clonotypes with MiXCR, one entry per CDR3 protein. The table records a few hundred thousand distinct CDR3 sequences, 6.9% of them present only once. Sequenced here: CD4+ T cells sorted from PBMCs, sampled 15 days after the yellow fever booster vaccination. The receptors were gathered from a man under 40 who received the YFV17D yellow fever vaccine.

The chain employs TRBV2 and TRBJ2-1; perhaps TRBD2 as D (7 bases). This CDR3 is 12 amino acids long. Trimming removed 8 bases at V and 10 bases at J, with 15 bases between. In germline, CDR1 is SNHLY, CDR2 FYNNEI. As DNA, the CDR3 is TGTGCCAGCGGGGGGGGCCCAGGCGAGCAGTTCTTC. Its translation: CASGGGPGEQFF.

This clonotype has only a few counts. The rearrangement links TRBV10-3 to TRBJ2-5; D not resolved. V dropped 8 bases and J dropped 5 bases, with 12 bases sitting between them. The CDR3 has 12 residues. Germline V lookup: CDR1 ENHRY, CDR2 SYGVKD. CDR3 amino acids: CAIAGGLETQYF. In DNA, the CDR3 is TGTGCCATCGCCGGTGGGTTGGAGACCCAGTACTTC.

This clonotype has more than one count but fewer than ten. This sequence joins TRBV4-3 and TRBJ1-6; D call uncertain. The CDR3 sequence is 17 residues long. CDR1 and CDR2 (germline): LGHNA, YSLEER. Between the trimmed V and J ends, which lost 4 bases and 10 bases, there was a span of 23 bases. The CDR3 DNA reads TGCGCCAGCAGCCTAAGATCAGAAGATCCTCTAGGGTCACCCCTCCACTTT. Amino acid sequence: CASSLRSEDPLGSPLHF.

The chain recombines TRBV10-1 with TRBJ2-7; 9 positions match TRBD1. CDR3 length equals 14 residues. CDR1 is WNHNN and CDR2 is SYGVQD in the germline V gene (reference sequence). J was trimmed by 5 bases and V by 8 bases; bases with no gene match: 10. CDR3 nucleotides: TGCGCCAGCGAACAGGGGGCCGGGTGGGACGAGCAGTACTTC. It is translated as CASEQGAGWDEQYF.

J is TRBJ2-7 and V is TRBV7-2, with TRBD1 matching over 10 bases. Germline V lookup: CDR1 SGHTA, CDR2 FQGNSA. V gave up 4 bases and J gave up 6 bases; unmatched junction bases: 6. The CDR3 spans 14 residues. The CDR3 nucleotides read TGTGCCAGCAGCTGGGGACAGGGGAGAGGCGAGCAGTACTTC. Its protein is CASSWGQGRGEQYF.